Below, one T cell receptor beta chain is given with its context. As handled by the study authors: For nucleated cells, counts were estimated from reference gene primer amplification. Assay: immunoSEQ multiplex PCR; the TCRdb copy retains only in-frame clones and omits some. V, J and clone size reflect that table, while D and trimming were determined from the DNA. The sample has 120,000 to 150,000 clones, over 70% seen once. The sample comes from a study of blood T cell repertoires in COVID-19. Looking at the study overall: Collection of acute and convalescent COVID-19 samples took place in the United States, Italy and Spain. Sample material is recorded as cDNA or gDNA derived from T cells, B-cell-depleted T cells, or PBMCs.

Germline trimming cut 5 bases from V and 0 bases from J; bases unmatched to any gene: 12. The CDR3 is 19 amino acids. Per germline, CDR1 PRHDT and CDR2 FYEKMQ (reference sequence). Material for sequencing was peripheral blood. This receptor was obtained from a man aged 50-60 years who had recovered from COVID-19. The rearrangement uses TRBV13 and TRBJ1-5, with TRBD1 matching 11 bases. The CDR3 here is CASSRTGTGGTYSNQPQHF. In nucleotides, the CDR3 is TGTGCCAGCAGCAGAACCGGGACAGGGGGGACTTATAGCAATCAGCCCCAGCATTTT.